One and the same sample provided the 4 T cell receptor beta chains below, sequenced in a study of blood T cell repertoires in COVID-19. Sequencing used immunoSEQ multiplex PCR; TCRdb keeps in-frame clones, though not all of them. Here the sample spans roughly 250,000 clones, 87% being singletons. Sample: PBMCs or T cells enriched from blood (not recorded which). The receptors here all came from a woman in her 30s with acute COVID-19.

The gene calls are TRBV12-3 or TRBV12-4 and TRBJ1-1, with TRBD1 matching 7 bases. The J segment lost 0 bases and the V segment lost 7 bases, leaving 2 bases of the junction unmatched. The CDR3 loop spans 13 amino acids. The CDR3: CASMTGMNTEAFF. DNA of the CDR3: TGTGCCAGCATGACAGGGATGAACACTGAAGCTTTCTTT.

The chain carries TRBV29-1 and TRBJ2-5; possibly TRBD2 for D (5 bases). In germline, CDR1 is SQVTM, CDR2 ANQGSEA. The CDR3 runs to 14 residues. The V end was cut by 3 bases, the J end by 4 bases, with 15 bases between. CDR3 nucleotides: TGCAGCGTTGACGCGGGCCAAATCCCAGAGACCCAGTACTTC. This sequence encodes CSVDAGQIPETQYF.

The V gene is TRBV2, the J gene TRBJ1-1, with a tentative D call TRBD1 (5 bases). This CDR3 comprises 13 residues. Germline V gives CDR1 SNHLY, CDR2 FYNNEI. The V end lost 9 bases, the J end lost 1 base, and 12 bases lay between the germline ends. As DNA, the CDR3 is TGTGCCAGTGTTGGCAGGGAGAACACTGAAGCTTTCTTT. Translating gives CASVGRENTEAFF.

The chain joins TRBV6-2 or TRBV6-3 to TRBJ1-6; D is ambiguous. Between the trimmed V and J ends, which lost 5 bases and 0 bases, there was a span of 8 bases. CDR1 and CDR2 from the germline V gene are MNHEY and SVGEGT. The CDR3 runs to 15 residues. CDR3: CASSGPSSYNSPLHF. In DNA, the CDR3 is TGTGCCAGCAGTGGGCCCAGCTCCTATAATTCACCCCTCCACTTT.